This entry lists 3 T cell receptor beta chains sequenced from one sample in a study of blood T cells in healthy people across ages. Combining a sample-barcoded 5' primer with a J-beta primer mix, a second PCR ran for 7 to 11 cycles. TCRdb used MiXCR to reprocess the 5' RACE reads, holding one entry per CDR3 protein. The sample consists of about 760,000 distinct CDR3 sequences, 45% to 70% of them appearing once. Sequencing was done on a sample of blood. These receptors all stem from a man aged 40-49 years in good health.

V and J are TRBV20-1 and TRBJ2-5; maybe TRBD1 (5 bases). CDR1 and CDR2 from the germline V gene are DFQATT and SNEGSKA (reference sequence). The CDR3 loop spans 14 amino acids. V lost 0 bases and J lost 4, with 12 bases in between. CDR3 loop: CSARDTRVLETQYF. The DNA for the CDR3 is TGCAGTGCTAGAGATACCAGGGTTTTAGAGACCCAGTACTTC.

The sample holds a few counts of this clonotype. The chain joins TRBV7-2 to TRBJ2-7, with no clear D. The V end lost 1 base, the J end lost 6 bases, and 16 bases lay between the germline ends. The germline V gene has CDR1 SGHTA and CDR2 FQGNSA. The CDR3 extends over 15 amino acids. The DNA of the CDR3 is TGTGCCAGCAGCTTAGGGTCGGGTTTGGGCGGCGAGCAGTACTTC. Its protein is CASSLGSGLGGEQYF.

The chain combines TRBV9 with TRBJ2-2; 8 bases align to TRBD1. CDR1 SGDLS and CDR2 YYNGEE come from the germline V gene. The trim removed 2 bases at V and 7 bases at J, leaving 4 bases unmatched. This CDR3 has 14 residues. The CDR3, as DNA: TGTGCCAGCAGCGTGACAGGGGTGGGCGGGGAGCTGTTTTTT. Translating it yields CASSVTGVGGELFF.